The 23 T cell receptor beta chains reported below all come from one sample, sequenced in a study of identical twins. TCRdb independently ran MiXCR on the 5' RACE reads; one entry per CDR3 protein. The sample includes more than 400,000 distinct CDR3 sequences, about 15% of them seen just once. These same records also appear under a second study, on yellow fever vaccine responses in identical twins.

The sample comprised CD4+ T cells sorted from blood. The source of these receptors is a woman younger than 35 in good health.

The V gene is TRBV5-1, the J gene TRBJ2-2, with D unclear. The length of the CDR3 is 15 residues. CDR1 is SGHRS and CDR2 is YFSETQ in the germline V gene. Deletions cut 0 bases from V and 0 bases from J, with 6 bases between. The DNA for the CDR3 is TGCGCCAGCAGCTTGGAGGCTTCGAACACCGGGGAGCTGTTTTTT. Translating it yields CASSLEASNTGELFF.

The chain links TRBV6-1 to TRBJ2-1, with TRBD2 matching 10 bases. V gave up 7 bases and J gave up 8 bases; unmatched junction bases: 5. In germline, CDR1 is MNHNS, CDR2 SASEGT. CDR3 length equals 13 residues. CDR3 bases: TGTGCCAGCACGGCTAGCGGGAGTTATGAGCAGTTCTTC. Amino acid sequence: CASTASGSYEQFF.

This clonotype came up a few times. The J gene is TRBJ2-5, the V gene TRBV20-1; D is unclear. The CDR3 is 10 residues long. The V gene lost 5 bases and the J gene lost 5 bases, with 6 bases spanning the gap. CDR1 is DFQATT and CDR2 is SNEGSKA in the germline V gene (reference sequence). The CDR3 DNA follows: TGCAGTGCTGGGGTTGAGACCCAGTACTTC. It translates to CSAGVETQYF.

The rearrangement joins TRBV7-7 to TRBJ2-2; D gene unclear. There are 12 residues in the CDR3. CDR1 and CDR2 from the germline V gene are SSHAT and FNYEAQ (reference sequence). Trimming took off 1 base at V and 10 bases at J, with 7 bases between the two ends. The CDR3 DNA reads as TGTGCCAGCAGCTTAGGTGGAGCGGAGCTGTTTTTT. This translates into CASSLGGAELFF.

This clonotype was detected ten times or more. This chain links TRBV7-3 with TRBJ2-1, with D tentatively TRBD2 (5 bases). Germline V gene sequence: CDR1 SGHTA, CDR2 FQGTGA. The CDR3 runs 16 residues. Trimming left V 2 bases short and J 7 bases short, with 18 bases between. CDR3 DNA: TGTGCCAGCAGCTTAGGTTGGACTTTAGCTCAAAATGAGCAGTTCTTC. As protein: CASSLGWTLAQNEQFF.

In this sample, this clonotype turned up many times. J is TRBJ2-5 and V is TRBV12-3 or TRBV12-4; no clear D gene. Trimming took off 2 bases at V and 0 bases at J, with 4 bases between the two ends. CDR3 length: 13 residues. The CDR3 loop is CASSLWDQETQYF. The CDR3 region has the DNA TGTGCCAGCAGTTTATGGGACCAAGAGACCCAGTACTTC.

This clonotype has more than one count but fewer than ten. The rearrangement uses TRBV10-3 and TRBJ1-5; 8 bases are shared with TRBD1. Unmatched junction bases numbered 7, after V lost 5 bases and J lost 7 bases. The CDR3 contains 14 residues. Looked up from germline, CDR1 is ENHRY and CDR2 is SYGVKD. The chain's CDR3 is CAISIGQGEQPQHF. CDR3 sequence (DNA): TGTGCCATCAGTATTGGACAGGGAGAGCAGCCCCAGCATTTT.

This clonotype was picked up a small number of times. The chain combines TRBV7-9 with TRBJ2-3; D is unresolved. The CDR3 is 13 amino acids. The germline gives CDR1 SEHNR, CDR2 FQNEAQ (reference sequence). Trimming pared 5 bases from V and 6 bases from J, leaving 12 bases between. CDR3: CASSPVGRDTQYF. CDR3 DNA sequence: TGTGCCAGCAGCCCCGTCGGTAGGGATACGCAGTATTTT.

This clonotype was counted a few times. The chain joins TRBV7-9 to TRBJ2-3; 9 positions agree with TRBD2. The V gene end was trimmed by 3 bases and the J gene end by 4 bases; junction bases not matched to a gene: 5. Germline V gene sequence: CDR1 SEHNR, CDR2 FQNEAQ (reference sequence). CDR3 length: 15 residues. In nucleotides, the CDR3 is TGTGCCAGCAGCTTGAGCGGGGGGTCCCCAGATACGCAGTATTTT. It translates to CASSLSGGSPDTQYF.

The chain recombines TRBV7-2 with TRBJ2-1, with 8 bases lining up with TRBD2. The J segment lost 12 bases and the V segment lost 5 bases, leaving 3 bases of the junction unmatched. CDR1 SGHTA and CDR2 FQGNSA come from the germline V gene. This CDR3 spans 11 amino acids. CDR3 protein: CASSTGTRQFF. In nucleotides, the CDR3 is TGTGCCAGCAGCACCGGGACTAGGCAGTTCTTC.

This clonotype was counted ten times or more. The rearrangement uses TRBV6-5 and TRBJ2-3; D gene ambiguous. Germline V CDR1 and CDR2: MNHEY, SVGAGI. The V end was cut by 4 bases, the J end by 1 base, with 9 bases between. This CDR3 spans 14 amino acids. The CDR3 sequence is CASSSGHRTDTQYF. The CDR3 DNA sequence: TGTGCCAGCAGTTCAGGCCACCGCACAGATACGCAGTATTTT.

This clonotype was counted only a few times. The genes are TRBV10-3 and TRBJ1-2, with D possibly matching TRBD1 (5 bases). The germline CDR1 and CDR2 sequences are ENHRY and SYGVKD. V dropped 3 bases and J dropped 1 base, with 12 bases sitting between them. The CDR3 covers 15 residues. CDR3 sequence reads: CAISDRGMFNYGYTF. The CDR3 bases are TGTGCCATCAGTGATCGGGGGATGTTTAACTATGGCTACACCTTC.

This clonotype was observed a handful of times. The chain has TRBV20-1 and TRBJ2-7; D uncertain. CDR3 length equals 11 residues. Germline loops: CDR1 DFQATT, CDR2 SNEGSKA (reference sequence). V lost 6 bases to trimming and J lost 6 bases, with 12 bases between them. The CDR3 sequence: CSAPGQTEQYV. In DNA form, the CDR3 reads TGCAGTGCCCCCGGGCAAACCGAGCAGTACGTC.

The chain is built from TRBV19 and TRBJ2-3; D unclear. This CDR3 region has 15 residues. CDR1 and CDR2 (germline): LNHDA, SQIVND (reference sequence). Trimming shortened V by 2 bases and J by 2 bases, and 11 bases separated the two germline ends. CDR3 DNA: TGTGCCAGTAGTATAATTTTGGTTAACACAGATACGCAGTATTTT. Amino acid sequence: CASSIILVNTDTQYF.

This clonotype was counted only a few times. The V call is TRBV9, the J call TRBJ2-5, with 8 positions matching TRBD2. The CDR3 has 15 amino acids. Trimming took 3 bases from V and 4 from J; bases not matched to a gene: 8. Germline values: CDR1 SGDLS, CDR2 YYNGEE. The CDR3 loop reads CASSESGRVGETQYF. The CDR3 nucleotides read TGTGCCAGCAGCGAGAGCGGGAGAGTCGGAGAGACCCAGTACTTC.

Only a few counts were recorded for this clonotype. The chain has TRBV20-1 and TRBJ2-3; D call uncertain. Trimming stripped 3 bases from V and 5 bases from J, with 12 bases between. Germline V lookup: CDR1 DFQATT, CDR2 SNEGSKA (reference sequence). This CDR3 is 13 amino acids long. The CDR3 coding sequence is TGCAGTGCTAGGGCAGCGCCGGGAGATACGCAGTATTTT. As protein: CSARAAPGDTQYF.

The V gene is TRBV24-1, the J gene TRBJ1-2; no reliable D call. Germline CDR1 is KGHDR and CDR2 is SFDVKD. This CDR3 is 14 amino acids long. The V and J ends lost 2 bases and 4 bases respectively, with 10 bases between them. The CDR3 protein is CATSDSQSIYGYTF. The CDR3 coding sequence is TGTGCCACCAGTGATTCACAGAGTATCTATGGCTACACCTTC.

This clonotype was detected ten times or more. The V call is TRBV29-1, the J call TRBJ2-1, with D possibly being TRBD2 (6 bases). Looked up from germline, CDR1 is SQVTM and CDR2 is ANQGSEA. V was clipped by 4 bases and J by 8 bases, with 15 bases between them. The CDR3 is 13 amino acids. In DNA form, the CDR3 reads TGCAGCGTTGTGGTAGCGGATAGGTATGAGCAGTTCTTC. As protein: CSVVVADRYEQFF.

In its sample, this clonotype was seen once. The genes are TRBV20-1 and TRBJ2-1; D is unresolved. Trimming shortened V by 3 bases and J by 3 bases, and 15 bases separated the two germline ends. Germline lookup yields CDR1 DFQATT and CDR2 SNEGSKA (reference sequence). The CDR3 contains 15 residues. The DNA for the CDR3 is TGCAGTGCTAGTAAGGGCGAACTCGACTACAATGAGCAGTTCTTC. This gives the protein CSASKGELDYNEQFF.

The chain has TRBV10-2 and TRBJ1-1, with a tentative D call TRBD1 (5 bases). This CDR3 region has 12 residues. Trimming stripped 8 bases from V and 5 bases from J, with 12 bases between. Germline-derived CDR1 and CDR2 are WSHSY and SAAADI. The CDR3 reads CASWDGGTEAFF. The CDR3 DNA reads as TGCGCCAGCTGGGACGGCGGAACTGAAGCTTTCTTT.

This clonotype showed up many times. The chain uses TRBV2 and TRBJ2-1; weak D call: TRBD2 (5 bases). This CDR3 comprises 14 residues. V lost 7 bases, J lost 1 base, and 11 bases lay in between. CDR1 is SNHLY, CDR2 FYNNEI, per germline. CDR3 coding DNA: TGTGCCAGCATGGTCGGGGAATCCTACAATGAGCAGTTCTTC. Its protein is CASMVGESYNEQFF.

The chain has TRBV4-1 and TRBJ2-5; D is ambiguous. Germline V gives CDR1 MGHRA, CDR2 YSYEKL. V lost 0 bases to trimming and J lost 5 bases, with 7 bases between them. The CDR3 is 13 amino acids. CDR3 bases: TGCGCCAGCAGCCAAGAACCCCTGGAGACCCAGTACTTC. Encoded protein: CASSQEPLETQYF.

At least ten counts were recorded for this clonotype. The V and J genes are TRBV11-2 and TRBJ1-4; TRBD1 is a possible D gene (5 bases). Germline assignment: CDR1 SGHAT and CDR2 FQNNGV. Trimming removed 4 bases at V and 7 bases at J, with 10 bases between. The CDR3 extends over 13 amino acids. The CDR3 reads CASSYRQSEKLFF. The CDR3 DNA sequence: TGTGCCAGCAGCTACCGACAGAGTGAAAAACTGTTTTTT.